These 8 T cell receptor beta chains were sequenced from one sample in a study of type 1 regulatory T cells. Study-level findings and limits: Compared with non-Tr1 cells, Tr1 cells showed a narrower TCR repertoire.

Which antigens these TCRs recognize remains unknown. TCRdb fed the reads into MiXCR, producing one record per CDR3 protein. Among 60,000 to 75,000 distinct CDR3 sequences listed, 20% to 25% were seen once. Sequenced sample: cultured type 1 regulatory T (Tr1) cells, either the whole culture or a sorted fraction (not recorded which). The receptors stem from a human donor in good health.

This rearrangement joins TRBV7-6 to TRBJ1-2; a possible D gene is TRBD1 (6 bases). CDR3 size: 15 residues. Germline V lookup: CDR1 SGHVS, CDR2 FNYEAQ. Trimming left V 1 base short and J 8 bases short, with 17 bases between. CDR3 residues: CASSLGPSSTGGYTF. The DNA of the CDR3 is TGTGCCAGCAGCTTAGGTCCCTCCTCCACAGGGGGCTACACCTTC.

The J gene is TRBJ1-6, the V gene TRBV5-1; D uncertain. The CDR3 sequence is 15 residues long. Trimming cost V 0 bases and J 6 bases, with 10 bases left between them. CDR1 is SGHRS and CDR2 is YFSETQ in the germline V gene. CDR3 DNA sequence: TGCGCCAGCAGCTTGGACGGTGAAACTAATTCACCCCTCCACTTT. It translates to CASSLDGETNSPLHF.

With respect to this clonotype: One junction end disagrees with the germline gene, perhaps due to a read error. The V and J genes are TRBV5-1 and TRBJ2-3; D remains unclear. This CDR3 comprises 13 residues. Germline V gene data show CDR1 as SGHRS and CDR2 as YFSETQ. CDR3 region: CASSSSSTDTRYF. In nucleotides, the CDR3 is TGCGCCAGCAGCTCAAGTAGCACAGATACGCGGTATTTT.

This clonotype was recorded a few times. V gene TRBV7-6 combines with J gene TRBJ2-1, with D unresolved. There are 12 residues in the CDR3. V was shortened by 4 bases and J by 10 bases, with 11 bases between the two germline ends. CDR1 and CDR2 (germline): SGHVS, FNYEAQ. CDR3 residues: CASSSQVREQFF. CDR3 sequence (DNA): TGTGCCAGCAGCTCTCAGGTCAGAGAGCAGTTCTTC.

The chain is built from TRBV20-1 and TRBJ2-7, with TRBD2 as a possible D gene (7 bases). CDR1 is DFQATT and CDR2 is SNEGSKA in the germline V gene (reference sequence). V dropped 6 bases and J dropped 0 bases, with 15 bases sitting between them. The CDR3 is 14 residues long. In DNA, the CDR3 is TGCAGTGCAGATCCACGGGGGGCCTCCTACGAGCAGTACTTC. Encoded protein: CSADPRGASYEQYF.

The chain uses TRBV15 and TRBJ1-2, with no clear D. CDR1 and CDR2 from the germline V gene are LNHNV and YYDKDF (reference sequence). V was shortened by 4 bases and J by 4 bases, with 10 bases between the two germline ends. This CDR3 comprises 13 residues. The chain's CDR3 is CATSNIGVYGYTF. The CDR3 bases are TGTGCCACCAGCAACATCGGGGTCTATGGCTACACCTTC.

The sample holds many counts of this clonotype. The genes are TRBV20-1 and TRBJ2-3; D not resolved. V lost 6 bases, J lost 4 bases, and 5 bases lay in between. The germline V gene encodes CDR1 DFQATT and CDR2 SNEGSKA (reference sequence). The CDR3 totals 10 residues. This chain's CDR3 is CSASPDTQYF. Here the CDR3 DNA reads TGCAGTGCCTCACCAGATACGCAGTATTTT.

The J gene is TRBJ1-5, the V gene TRBV29-1, with TRBD1 as a possible D gene (5 bases). Germline CDR1 SQVTM, CDR2 ANQGSEA. Trimming removed 4 bases from V and 2 bases from J, with 6 bases in between. The CDR3 extends over 12 amino acids. The chain's CDR3 is CSVGGGNQPQHF. CDR3 DNA: TGCAGCGTTGGGGGGGGCAATCAGCCCCAGCATTTT.